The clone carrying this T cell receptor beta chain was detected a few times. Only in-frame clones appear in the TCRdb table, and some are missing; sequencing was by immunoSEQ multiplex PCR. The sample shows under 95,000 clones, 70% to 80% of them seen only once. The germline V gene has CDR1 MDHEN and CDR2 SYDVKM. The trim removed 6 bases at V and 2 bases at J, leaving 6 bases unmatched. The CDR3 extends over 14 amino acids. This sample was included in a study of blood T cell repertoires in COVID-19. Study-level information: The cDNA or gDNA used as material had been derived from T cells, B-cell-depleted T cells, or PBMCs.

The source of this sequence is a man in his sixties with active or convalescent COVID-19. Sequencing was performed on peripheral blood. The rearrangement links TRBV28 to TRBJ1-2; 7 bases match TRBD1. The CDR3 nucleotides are TGTGCCAGCAGGGGCGGGACAGCAAACTATGGCTACACCTTC. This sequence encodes CASRGGTANYGYTF.